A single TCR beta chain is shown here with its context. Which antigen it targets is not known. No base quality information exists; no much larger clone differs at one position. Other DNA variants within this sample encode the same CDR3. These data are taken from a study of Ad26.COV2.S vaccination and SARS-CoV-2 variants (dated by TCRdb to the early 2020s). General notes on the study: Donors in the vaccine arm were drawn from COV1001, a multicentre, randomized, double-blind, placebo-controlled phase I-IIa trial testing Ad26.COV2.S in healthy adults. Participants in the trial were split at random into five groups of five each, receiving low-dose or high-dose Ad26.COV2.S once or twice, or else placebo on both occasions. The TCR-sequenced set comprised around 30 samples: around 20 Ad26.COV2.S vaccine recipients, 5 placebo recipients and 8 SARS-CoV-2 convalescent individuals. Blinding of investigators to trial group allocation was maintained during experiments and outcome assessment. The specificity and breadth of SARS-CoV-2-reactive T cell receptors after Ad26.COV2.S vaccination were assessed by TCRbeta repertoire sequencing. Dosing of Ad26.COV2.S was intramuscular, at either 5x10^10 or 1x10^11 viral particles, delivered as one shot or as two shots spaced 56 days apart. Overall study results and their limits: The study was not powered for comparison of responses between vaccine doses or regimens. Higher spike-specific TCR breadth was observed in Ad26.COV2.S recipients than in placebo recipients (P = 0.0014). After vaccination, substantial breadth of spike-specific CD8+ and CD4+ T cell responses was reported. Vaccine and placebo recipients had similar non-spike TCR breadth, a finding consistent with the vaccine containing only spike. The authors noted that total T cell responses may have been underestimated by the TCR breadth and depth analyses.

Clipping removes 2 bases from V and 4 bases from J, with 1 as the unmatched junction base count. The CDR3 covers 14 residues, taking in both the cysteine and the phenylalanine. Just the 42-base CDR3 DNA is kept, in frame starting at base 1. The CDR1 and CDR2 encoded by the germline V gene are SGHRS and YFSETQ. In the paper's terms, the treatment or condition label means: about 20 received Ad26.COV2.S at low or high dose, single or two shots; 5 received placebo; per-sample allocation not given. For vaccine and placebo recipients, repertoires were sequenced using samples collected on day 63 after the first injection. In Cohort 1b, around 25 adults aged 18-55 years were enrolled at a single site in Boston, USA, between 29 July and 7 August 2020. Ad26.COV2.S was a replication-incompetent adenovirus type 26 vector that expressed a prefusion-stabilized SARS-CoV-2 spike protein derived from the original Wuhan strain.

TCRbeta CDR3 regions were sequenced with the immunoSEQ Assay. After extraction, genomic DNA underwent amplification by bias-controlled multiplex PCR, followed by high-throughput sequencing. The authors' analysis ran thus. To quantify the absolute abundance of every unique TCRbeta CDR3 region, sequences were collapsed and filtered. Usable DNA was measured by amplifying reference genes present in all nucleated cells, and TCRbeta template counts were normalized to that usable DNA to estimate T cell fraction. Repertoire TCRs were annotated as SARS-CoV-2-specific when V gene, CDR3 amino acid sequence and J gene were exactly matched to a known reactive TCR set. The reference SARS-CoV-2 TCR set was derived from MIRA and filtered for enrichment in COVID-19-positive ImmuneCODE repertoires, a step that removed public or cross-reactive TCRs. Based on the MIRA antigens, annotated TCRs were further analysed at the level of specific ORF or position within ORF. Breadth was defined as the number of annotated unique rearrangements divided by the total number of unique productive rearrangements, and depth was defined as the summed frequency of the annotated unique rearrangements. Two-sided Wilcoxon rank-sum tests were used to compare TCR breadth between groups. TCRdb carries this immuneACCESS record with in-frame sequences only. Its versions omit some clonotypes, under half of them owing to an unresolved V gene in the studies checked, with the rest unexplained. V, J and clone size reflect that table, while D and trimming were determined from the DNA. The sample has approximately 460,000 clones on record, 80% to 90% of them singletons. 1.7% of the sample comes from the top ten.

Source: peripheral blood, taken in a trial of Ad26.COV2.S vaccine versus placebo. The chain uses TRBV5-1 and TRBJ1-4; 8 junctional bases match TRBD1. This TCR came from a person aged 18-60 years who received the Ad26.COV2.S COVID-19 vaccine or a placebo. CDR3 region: CASSLDRGNEKLFF. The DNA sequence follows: TGCGCCAGCAGCTTAGACAGGGGTAATGAAAAACTGTTTTTT.